A selection of T cell receptor beta chains follows, all from one sample in a study of blood T cell repertoires in COVID-19. Assay used: immunoSEQ multiplex PCR; TCRdb lists only in-frame clones, some missing. This table has about 280,000 clones, roughly 86% appearing once. Sequenced sample: PBMCs or T cells enriched from blood (not recorded which). The origin of the receptors is a woman aged 25 to 39 who had recovered from COVID-19. CDR3s include the opening cysteine and the closing phenylalanine or tryptophan. Fields, in order: V gene, J gene, D gene, CDR3 DNA, CDR3 protein. The D gene is left open where the match is weak.

>TRBV2|TRBJ1-5|.
TGTGCCAGCAGTGTGCAGGGTCGTCAGCCCCAGCATTTT
CASSVQGRQPQHF
>TRBV19|TRBJ1-4|.
TGTGCCAGTGGAGACACACACAGGCATAATGAAAAACTGTTTTTT
CASGDTHRHNEKLFF
>TRBV7-8|TRBJ2-6|.
TGTGCCAGCAGACAAAATCGACTGGGCTCTGGGGCCAACGTCCTGACTTTC
CASRQNRLGSGANVLTF
>TRBV7-6|TRBJ2-1|.
TGTGCCAGCAGCTTTACTAGGGCAGAATACTCCTACAATGAGCAGTTCTTC
CASSFTRAEYSYNEQFF
>TRBV2|TRBJ2-7|TRBD1
TGTGCCAGCAGTCGAACAGGGGGTCCATACGAGCAGTACTTC
CASSRTGGPYEQYF
>TRBV10-3|TRBJ2-7|.
TGTGCCATCTCCGCGCTTGGGGGGTCCTACGAGCAGTACTTC
CAISALGGSYEQYF
>TRBV4-3|TRBJ2-7|.
TGCGCCAGCAGCCAGTCGACAGGAACCTACGAGCAGTACTTC
CASSQSTGTYEQYF
>TRBV7-9|TRBJ1-1|.
TGTGCCAGCAGACATACAGGGAGGGACACTGAAGCTTTCTTT
CASRHTGRDTEAFF
>TRBV5-1|TRBJ2-7|TRBD1
TGCGCCAGCAGCTGGCGAAGGGGACAGGGGCCCCACGAGCAGTACTTC
CASSWRRGQGPHEQYF
>TRBV4-1|TRBJ2-5|.
TGCGCCAGCAGCCAGGGACCAGCTAGGGGGGAGACCCAGTACTTC
CASSQGPARGETQYF
>TRBV28|TRBJ1-6|TRBD1
TGTGCCAGCAGTGGGACAGGGGGCGCGACACCCCTCCACTTT
CASSGTGGATPLHF
>TRBV18|TRBJ1-2|TRBD1
TGTGCCAGCTCAGGACCCGGGACAGGGAATTTTCGTGGCTACACCTTC
CASSGPGTGNFRGYTF
>TRBV9|TRBJ2-7|.
TGTGCCAGCAGCGTAGGGGACTCGACATGGGAGCAGTACTTC
CASSVGDSTWEQYF
>TRBV5-1|TRBJ1-1|.
TGCGCCAGCAGCTGGGGGCCGGCCGATCGCACTGAAGCTTTCTTT
CASSWGPADRTEAFF